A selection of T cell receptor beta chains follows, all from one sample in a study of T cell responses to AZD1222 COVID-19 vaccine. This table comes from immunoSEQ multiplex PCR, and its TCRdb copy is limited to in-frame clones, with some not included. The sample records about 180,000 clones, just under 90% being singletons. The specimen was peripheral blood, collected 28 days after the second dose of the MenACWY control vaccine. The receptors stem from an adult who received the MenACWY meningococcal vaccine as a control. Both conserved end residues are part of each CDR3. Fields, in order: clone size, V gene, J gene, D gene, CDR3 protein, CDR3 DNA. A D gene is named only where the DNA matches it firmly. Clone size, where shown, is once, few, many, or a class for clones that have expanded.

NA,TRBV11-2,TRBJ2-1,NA,CASSFNSAGTFF,TGTGCCAGCAGCTTCAACAGCGCTGGGACGTTCTTC
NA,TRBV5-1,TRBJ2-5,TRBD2,CASSLAGTSGQETQYF,TGCGCCAGCAGCTTGGCCGGGACTAGCGGACAGGAGACCCAGTACTTC
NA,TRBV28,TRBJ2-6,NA,CASSLAGANVLTF,TGTGCCAGCAGTTTAGCGGGGGCCAACGTCCTGACTTTC
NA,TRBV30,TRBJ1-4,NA,CAWSVEGVGEKLFF,TGTGCCTGGAGTGTGGAAGGGGTTGGCGAAAAACTGTTTTTT
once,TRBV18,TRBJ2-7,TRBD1,CASSLKGTGVSYEQYF,TGTGCCAGCTCCCTCAAAGGGACAGGGGTCTCCTACGAGCAGTACTTC
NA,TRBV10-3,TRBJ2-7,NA,CATSIPSGDPYEQYF,TGTGCCACCTCAATCCCTTCAGGGGATCCCTACGAGCAGTACTTC
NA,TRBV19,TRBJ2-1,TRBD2,CASSIPWTSENNEQFF,TGTGCCAGTAGTATTCCGTGGACTAGCGAGAACAATGAGCAGTTCTTC
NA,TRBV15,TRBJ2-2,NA,CATSRDPLWGNTGELFF,TGTGCCACCAGCAGAGACCCTTTGTGGGGGAACACCGGGGAGCTGTTTTTT
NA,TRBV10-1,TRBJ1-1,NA,CASSESFGAEAFF,TGCGCCAGCAGTGAGTCGTTCGGGGCTGAAGCTTTCTTT
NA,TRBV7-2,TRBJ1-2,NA,CASSGAAFSYGYTF,TGTGCCAGCAGTGGGGCAGCGTTTAGCTATGGCTACACCTTC
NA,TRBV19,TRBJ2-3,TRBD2,CASSIGLAGVGTDTQYF,TGTGCCAGTAGTATAGGGTTAGCGGGAGTTGGCACAGATACGCAGTATTTT
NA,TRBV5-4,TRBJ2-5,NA,CASSLSKVSETQYF,TGTGCCAGCAGCTTGTCGAAGGTTTCAGAGACCCAGTACTTC
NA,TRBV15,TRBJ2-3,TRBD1,CATSRTGTGDHTDTQYF,TGTGCCACCAGCAGAACCGGGACAGGGGACCACACAGATACGCAGTATTTT
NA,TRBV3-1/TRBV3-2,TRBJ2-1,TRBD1,CASSRGSDRVYNEQFF,TGTGCCAGCAGCCGGGGGAGCGACAGGGTCTACAATGAGCAGTTCTTC
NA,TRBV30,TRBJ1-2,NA,CAWSGGTGGYGYTF,TGTGCCTGGAGTGGAGGGACCGGGGGCTATGGCTACACCTTC
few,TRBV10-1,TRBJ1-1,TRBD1,CASSDSAGGEAFF,TGCGCCAGCAGTGATTCGGCAGGGGGAGAAGCTTTCTTT
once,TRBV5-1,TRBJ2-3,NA,CASSLSNAGTDTQYF,TGCGCCAGCAGCTTGTCGAATGCGGGGACAGATACGCAGTATTTT
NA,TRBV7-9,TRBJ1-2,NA,CASSLDVRDYGYTF,TGTGCCAGCAGCTTAGATGTACGCGATTATGGCTACACCTTC
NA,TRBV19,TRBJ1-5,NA,CASSSGALQGLTSQPQHF,TGTGCCAGTAGTTCCGGGGCCCTACAGGGTTTGACGAGTCAGCCCCAGCATTTT
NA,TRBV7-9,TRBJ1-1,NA,CASSPLRDRRRNTEAFF,TGTGCCAGCAGCCCCTTACGGGACCGAAGAAGGAACACTGAAGCTTTCTTT
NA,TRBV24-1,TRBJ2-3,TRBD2,CATSDSGTSTLPRTQYF,TGTGCCACCAGTGATTCCGGGACTAGTACCCTCCCGCGAACGCAGTATTTT
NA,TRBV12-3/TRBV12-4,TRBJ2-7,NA,CASSFRGQHEQYF,TGTGCCAGCAGTTTCCGAGGACAGCACGAGCAGTACTTC
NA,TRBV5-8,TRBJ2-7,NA,CASSSGDDYEQYF,TGTGCCAGCAGCTCAGGGGATGACTACGAGCAGTACTTC
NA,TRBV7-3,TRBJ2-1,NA,CASSLRGGTYNEQFF,TGTGCCAGCAGCTTAAGAGGCGGGACCTACAATGAGCAGTTCTTC
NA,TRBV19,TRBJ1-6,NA,CASSRRTQSGDSPLHF,TGTGCCAGTAGCCGACGGACTCAGTCGGGGGATTCACCCCTCCACTTT
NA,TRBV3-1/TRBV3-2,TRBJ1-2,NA,CASSQEEADYGYTF,TGTGCCAGCAGCCAAGAGGAGGCGGACTATGGCTACACCTTC
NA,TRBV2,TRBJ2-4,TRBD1,CASRDQGAVAKNIQYF,TGTGCCAGCAGAGACCAGGGGGCGGTTGCCAAAAACATTCAGTACTTC
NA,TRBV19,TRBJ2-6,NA,CASRVAGANVLTF,TGTGCCAGCAGGGTCGCTGGGGCCAACGTCCTGACTTTC
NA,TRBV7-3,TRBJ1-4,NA,CASSLRLPGHTNEKLFF,TGTGCCAGCAGCTTAAGGTTACCGGGACATACTAATGAAAAACTGTTTTTT
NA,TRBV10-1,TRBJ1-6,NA,CASSESGSQSLHF,TGCGCCAGCAGTGAGTCGGGGTCCCAAAGTCTCCACTTT
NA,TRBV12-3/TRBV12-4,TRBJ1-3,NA,CASVSVGTSTIYF,TGTGCCAGCGTGTCGGTCGGAACAAGCACCATATATTTT
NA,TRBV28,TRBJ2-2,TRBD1,CASSTTGGSGELFF,TGTGCCAGCAGTACGACAGGGGGTTCCGGGGAGCTGTTTTTT
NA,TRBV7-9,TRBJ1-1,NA,CASSLGSAGNTEAFF,TGTGCCAGCAGCTTAGGTAGCGCAGGAAACACTGAAGCTTTCTTT
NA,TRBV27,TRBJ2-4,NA,CASSLSLAKNIQYF,TGTGCCAGCAGTTTGTCCCTAGCCAAAAACATTCAGTACTTC
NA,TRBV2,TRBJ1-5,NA,CASGEQGNQPQHF,TGTGCCAGCGGGGAACAGGGTAATCAGCCCCAGCATTTT
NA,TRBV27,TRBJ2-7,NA,CASTRASGAHYEQYF,TGTGCCAGCACAAGGGCTTCGGGGGCACACTACGAGCAGTACTTC
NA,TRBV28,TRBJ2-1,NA,CASRLENSYNEQFF,TGTGCCAGCAGGCTGGAGAACTCCTACAATGAGCAGTTCTTC
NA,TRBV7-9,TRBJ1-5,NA,CASSPSVGQPQHF,TGTGCCAGCAGCCCCTCGGTGGGTCAGCCCCAGCATTTT
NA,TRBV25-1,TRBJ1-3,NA,CASSDYGTSGNTIYF,TGTGCCAGCAGTGATTATGGGACATCGGGAAACACCATATATTTT
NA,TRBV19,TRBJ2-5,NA,CASSIRQGFRETQYF,TGTGCCAGTAGTATAAGGCAGGGGTTTCGGGAGACCCAGTACTTC
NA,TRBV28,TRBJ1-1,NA,CASSSGGTEAFF,TGTGCCAGCAGTTCAGGAGGGACTGAAGCTTTCTTT
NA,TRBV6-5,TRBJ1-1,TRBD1,CASRPGGGNTEAFF,TGTGCCAGCAGACCAGGGGGCGGGAACACTGAAGCTTTCTTT
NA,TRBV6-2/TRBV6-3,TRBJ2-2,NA,CASSLLHPTGAGELFF,TGTGCCAGCAGCCTGCTACACCCTACGGGGGCCGGGGAGCTGTTTTTT
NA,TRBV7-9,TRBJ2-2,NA,CASSFGHNAGELFF,TGTGCCAGCAGCTTCGGACATAACGCCGGGGAGCTGTTTTTT
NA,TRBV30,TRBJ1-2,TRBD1,CAWSEGQGWGGYTF,TGTGCCTGGAGTGAAGGACAGGGGTGGGGTGGCTACACCTTC
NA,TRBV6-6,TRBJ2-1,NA,CASREAGTPNNEQFF,TGTGCCAGCAGAGAGGCCGGGACCCCCAACAATGAGCAGTTCTTC
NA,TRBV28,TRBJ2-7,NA,CASSFGAREQYF,TGTGCCAGCAGTTTCGGAGCGCGCGAGCAGTACTTC
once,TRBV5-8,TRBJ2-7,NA,CASSRVGGAWEQYF,TGTGCCAGCAGCCGGGTTGGGGGGGCCTGGGAGCAGTACTTC
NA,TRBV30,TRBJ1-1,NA,CAWSVYGGTEAFF,TGTGCCTGGAGTGTCTATGGGGGTACTGAAGCTTTCTTT
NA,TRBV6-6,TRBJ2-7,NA,CASSRGKTVTPIIPVYEQYF,TGTGCCAGCAGCCGAGGGAAGACAGTAACACCCATCATTCCCGTCTACGAGCAGTACTTC
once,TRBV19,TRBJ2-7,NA,CASSRAGSYEQYF,TGTGCCAGTAGTCGGGCAGGGAGTTACGAGCAGTACTTC
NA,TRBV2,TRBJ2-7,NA,CASRDPTREQYF,TGTGCCAGCAGAGACCCTACCCGGGAGCAGTACTTC
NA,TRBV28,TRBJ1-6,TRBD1,CASRLDRNVNSPLHF,TGTGCCAGCAGACTGGACAGGAATGTTAATTCACCCCTCCACTTT
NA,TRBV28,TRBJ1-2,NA,CASSFYGYTF,TGTGCCAGCAGTTTCTATGGCTACACCTTC
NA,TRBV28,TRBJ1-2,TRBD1,CASSSPRTGRYGYTF,TGTGCCAGCAGTTCCCCGCGGACAGGGAGATATGGCTACACCTTC